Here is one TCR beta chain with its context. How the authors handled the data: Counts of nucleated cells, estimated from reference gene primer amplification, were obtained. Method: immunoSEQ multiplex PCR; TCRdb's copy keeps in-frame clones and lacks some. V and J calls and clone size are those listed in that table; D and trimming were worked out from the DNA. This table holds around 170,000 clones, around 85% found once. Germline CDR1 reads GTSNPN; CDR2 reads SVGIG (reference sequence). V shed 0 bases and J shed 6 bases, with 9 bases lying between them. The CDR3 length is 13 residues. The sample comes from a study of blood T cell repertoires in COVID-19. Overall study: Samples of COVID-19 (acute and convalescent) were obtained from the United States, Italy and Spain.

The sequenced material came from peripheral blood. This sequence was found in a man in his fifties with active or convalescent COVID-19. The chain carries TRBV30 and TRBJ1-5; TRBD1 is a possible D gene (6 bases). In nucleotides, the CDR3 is TGTGCCTGGAGTGTAAAGGGGGTTCAGCCCCAGCATTTT. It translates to CAWSVKGVQPQHF. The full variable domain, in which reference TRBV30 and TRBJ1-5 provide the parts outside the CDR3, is SQTIHQWPATLVQPVGSPLSLECTVEGTSNPNLYWYRQAAGRGLQLLFYSVGIGQISSEVPQNLSASRPQDRQFILSSKKLLLSDSGFYLCAWSVKGVQPQHFGDGTRLSIL.